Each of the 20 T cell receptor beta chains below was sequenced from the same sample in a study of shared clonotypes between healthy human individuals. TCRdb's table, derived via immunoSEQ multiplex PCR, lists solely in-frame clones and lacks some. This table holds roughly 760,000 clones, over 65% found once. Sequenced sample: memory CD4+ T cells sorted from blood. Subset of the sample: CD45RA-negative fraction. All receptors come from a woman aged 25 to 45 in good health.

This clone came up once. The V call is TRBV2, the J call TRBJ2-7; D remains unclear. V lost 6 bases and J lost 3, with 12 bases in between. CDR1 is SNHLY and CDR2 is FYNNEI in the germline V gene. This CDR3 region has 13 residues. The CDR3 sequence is CASSEVYLYEQYF. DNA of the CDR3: TGTGCCAGCAGCGAGGTCTACCTCTACGAGCAGTACTTC. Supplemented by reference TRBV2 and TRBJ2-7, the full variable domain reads EPEVTQTPSHQVTQMGQEVILRCVPISNHLYFYWYRQILGQKVEFLVSFYNNEISEKSEIFDDQFSVERPDGSNFTLKIRSTKLEDSAMYFCASSEVYLYEQYFGPGTRLTVT.

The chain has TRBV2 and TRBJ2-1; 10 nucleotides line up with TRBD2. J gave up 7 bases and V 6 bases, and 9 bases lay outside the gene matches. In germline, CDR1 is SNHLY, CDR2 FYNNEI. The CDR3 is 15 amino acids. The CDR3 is CASRLAGLGTNEQFF. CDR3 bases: TGTGCCAGCAGACTAGCGGGATTAGGTACTAATGAGCAGTTCTTC.

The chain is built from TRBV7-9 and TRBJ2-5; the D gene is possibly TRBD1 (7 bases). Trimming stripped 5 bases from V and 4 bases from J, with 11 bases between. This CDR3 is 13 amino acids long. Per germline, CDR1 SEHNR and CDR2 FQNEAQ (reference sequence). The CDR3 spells CASSQGGGETQYF. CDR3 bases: TGTGCCAGCAGCCAGGGGGGCGGAGAGACCCAGTACTTC.

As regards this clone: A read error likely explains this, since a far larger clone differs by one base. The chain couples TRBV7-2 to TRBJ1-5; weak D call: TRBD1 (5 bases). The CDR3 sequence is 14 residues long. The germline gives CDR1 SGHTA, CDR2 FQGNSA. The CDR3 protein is CVSSLVRGTQPQHF. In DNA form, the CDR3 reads TGTGTCAGCAGCTTAGTCAGAGGGACTCAGCCCCAGCATTTT.

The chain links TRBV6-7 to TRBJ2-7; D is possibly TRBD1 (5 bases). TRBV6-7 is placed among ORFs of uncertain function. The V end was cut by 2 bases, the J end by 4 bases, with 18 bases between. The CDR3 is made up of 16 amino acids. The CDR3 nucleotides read TGTGCCAGCAGTTACAGGGGCCCCCCGAGGCGGTACGAGCAGTACTTC. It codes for CASSYRGPPRRYEQYF.

DNA for the CDR3: TGTGCCAGCACCGGGGACAGATACGAGCAGTACTTC. Amino acids: CASTGDRYEQYF. The chain joins TRBV6-6 to TRBJ2-7; 7 nucleotides match TRBD1. V lost 7 bases, J lost 4 bases, and 4 bases stayed unmatched. Germline lookup yields CDR1 MNHNY and CDR2 SVGAGI (reference sequence). This CDR3 has 12 residues.

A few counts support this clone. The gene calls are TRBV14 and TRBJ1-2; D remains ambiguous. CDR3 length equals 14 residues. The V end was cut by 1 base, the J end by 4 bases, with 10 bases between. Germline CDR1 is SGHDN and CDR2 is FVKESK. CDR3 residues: CASSQVTSSYGYTF. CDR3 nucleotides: TGTGCCAGCAGCCAAGTGACGTCCTCCTATGGCTACACCTTC.

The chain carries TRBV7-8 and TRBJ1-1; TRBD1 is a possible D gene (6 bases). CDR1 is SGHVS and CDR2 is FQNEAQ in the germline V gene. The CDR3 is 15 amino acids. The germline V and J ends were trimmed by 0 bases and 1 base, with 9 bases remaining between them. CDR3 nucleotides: TGTGCCAGCAGCTTAGCCAGGGGCCGGAACACTGAAGCTTTCTTT. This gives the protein CASSLARGRNTEAFF. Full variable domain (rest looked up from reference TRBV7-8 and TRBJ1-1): GAGVSQSPRYKVAKRGQDVALRCDPISGHVSLFWYQQALGQGPEFLTYFQNEAQLDKSGLPSDRFFAERPEGSVSTLKIQRTQQEDSAVYLCASSLARGRNTEAFFGQGTRLTVV.

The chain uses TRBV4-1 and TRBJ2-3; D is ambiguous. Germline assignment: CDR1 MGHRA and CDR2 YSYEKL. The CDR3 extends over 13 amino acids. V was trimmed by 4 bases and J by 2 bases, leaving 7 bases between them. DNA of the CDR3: TGCGCCAGCAGCCGAGGAGACACAGATACGCAGTATTTT. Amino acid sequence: CASSRGDTDTQYF.

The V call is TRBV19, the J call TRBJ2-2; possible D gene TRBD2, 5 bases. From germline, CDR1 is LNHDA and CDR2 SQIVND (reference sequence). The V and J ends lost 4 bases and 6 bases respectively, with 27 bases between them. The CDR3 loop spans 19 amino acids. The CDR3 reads CASSRGWLGPTSRSGELFF. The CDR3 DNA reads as TGTGCCAGTAGTAGAGGGTGGTTAGGGCCGACAAGTAGATCCGGGGAGCTGTTTTTT.

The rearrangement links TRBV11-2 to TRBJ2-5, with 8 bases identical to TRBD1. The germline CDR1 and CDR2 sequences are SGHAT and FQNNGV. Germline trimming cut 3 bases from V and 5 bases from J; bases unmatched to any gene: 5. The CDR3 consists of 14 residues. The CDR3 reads CASSFGRGHETQYF. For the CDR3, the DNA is TGTGCCAGCAGCTTTGGCAGGGGGCATGAGACCCAGTACTTC.

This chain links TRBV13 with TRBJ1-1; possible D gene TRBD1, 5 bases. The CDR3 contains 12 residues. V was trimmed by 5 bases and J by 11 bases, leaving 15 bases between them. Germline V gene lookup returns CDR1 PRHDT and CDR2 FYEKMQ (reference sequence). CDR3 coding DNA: TGTGCCAGCAGCCTAACTGAGGGGAGTGCTTTCTTT. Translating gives CASSLTEGSAFF.

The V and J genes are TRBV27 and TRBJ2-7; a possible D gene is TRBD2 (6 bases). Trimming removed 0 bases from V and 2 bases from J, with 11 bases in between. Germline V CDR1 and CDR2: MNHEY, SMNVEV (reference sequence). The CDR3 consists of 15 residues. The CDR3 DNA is TGTGCCAGCAGTTTATCCAAGCGGGTACCCTACGAGCAGTACTTC. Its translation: CASSLSKRVPYEQYF.

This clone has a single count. The CDR3 sequence is CASSSYNVARSGELFF. CDR3 in DNA: TGTGCCAGCAGTTCTTATAACGTGGCCCGTTCCGGGGAGCTGTTTTTT. The chain uses TRBV27 and TRBJ2-2; D uncertain. Trimming left V 4 bases short and J 6 bases short, with 18 bases between. CDR1 and CDR2 from the germline V gene are MNHEY and SMNVEV (reference sequence). The CDR3 consists of 16 residues.

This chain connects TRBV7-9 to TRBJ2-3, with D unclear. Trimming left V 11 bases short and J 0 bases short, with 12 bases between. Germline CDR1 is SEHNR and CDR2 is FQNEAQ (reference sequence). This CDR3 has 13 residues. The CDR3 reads CAGRYGSTDTQYF. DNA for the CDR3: TGTGCCGGACGGTATGGTAGCACAGATACGCAGTATTTT.

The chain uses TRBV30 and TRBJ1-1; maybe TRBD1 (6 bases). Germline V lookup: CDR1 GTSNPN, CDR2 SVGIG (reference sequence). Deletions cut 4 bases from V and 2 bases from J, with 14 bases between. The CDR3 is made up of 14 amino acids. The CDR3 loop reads CAWKTTGINTEAFF. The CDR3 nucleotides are TGTGCCTGGAAAACTACAGGGATAAACACTGAAGCTTTCTTT.

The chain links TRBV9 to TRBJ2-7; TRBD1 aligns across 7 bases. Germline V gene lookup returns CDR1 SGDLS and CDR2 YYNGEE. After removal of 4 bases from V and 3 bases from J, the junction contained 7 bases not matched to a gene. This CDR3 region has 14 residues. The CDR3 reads CASSPDRERYEQYF. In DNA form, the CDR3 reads TGTGCCAGCAGCCCAGACAGGGAACGCTACGAGCAGTACTTC.

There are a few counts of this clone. In DNA form, the CDR3 reads TGTGCCAGCAAAATAGGTGGTTATGGCTACACCTTC. It encodes CASKIGGYGYTF. J is TRBJ1-2 and V is TRBV6-6; D not certain. V lost 7 bases to trimming and J lost 5 bases, with 11 bases between them. The length of the CDR3 is 12 residues. The V gene's germline CDR1 is MNHNY and CDR2 SVGAGI (reference sequence).

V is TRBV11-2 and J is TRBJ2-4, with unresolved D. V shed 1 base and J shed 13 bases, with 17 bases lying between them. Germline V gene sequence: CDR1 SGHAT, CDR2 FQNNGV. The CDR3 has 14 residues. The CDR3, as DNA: TGTGCCAGCAGCTTAGCTCAACTTAGCCCCCGACAGTACTTC. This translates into CASSLAQLSPRQYF.

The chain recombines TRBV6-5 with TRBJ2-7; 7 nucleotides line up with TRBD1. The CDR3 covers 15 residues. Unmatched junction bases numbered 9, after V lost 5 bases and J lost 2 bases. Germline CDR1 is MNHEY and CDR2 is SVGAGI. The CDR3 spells CASSPFPDRAYEQYF. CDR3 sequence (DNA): TGTGCCAGCAGTCCTTTTCCCGACAGGGCCTACGAGCAGTACTTC.